This T cell receptor (beta chain) was identified in a study of blood T cells in healthy people across ages. Through a sample-barcoded 5' primer and a J-beta primer mix, a second PCR was run for roughly 7 to 11 cycles. TCRdb analysed the 5' RACE reads with MiXCR anew, one entry per CDR3 protein. The sample carries 1.6 million or so distinct CDR3 sequences, roughly 32% recorded once. This clonotype was detected many times. What it binds is not known. The V gene's germline CDR1 is LGHNA and CDR2 YNFKEQ. The CDR3 has 17 residues. The V and J ends lost 1 base and 4 bases, in that order; junction bases with no gene match: 9. Study results and limitations: Researchers judged that diversity estimates from one million T cells fell short of true values. A greater number of naive CD4+ cells and higher diversity distinguished long-lived donors from aged donors.

The sequenced sample was blood. This sequence joins TRBV4-2 and TRBJ2-5, with 10 bases fitting TRBD2. This sequence originates from a woman in her 30s in good health. The CDR3: CASSQGAAGGLGETQYF. The CDR3 bases are TGTGCCAGCAGCCAAGGGGCAGCGGGGGGGCTAGGAGAGACCCAGTACTTC.